This T cell receptor (beta chain) comes out of a study of shared clonotypes between healthy human individuals. About the research overall: Donor composition was a couple of women and a few men, aged 18 to 49.

Donors, without exception, were Caucasian adults residing in Nashville, Tennessee. Per the germline V gene, CDR1 is ENHRY and CDR2 is SYGVKD. With 0 bases removed from V and 3 bases from J, the gap between germline ends came to 9 bases. The CDR3 sequence is 14 residues long. This clone showed up many times. Over several immunoSEQ plates, each subset's genomic DNA was distributed in even portions. Assay: immunoSEQ multiplex PCR; the TCRdb copy retains only in-frame clones and omits some. The sample has 450,000 to 500,000 clones, 70% to 85% seen once. The sequenced sample consisted of PBMCs. The chain employs TRBV10-3 and TRBJ2-7; D is ambiguous. The source of this sequence is a woman aged 40-49 years in good health. Some clones in this sample may be carry-over from other donors' samples. The CDR3 DNA reads as TGTGCCATCAGTGAGTCCAGTCGCTACTACGAGCAGTACTTC. It specifies CAISESSRYYEQYF.